A single sample is the source of the 6 T cell receptor beta chains below, sequenced in a study of T cell changes during pregnancy in multiple sclerosis. Sequenced by immunoSEQ multiplex PCR; TCRdb stores in-frame clones only, minus some. Counted here are around 60,000 clones, nearly 90% occurring once; the ten biggest clones make up roughly 2.5%. Specimen: peripheral blood, collected in the first trimester of pregnancy. All receptors derive from a female donor with multiple sclerosis, enrolled in a pregnancy study.

The V and J genes are TRBV11-2 and TRBJ1-3; 8 bases match TRBD1. Germline V gene data show CDR1 as SGHAT and CDR2 as FQNNGV. This CDR3 has 17 amino acids. V dropped 2 bases and J dropped 0; count of bases not matched to a gene: 6. The CDR3 DNA reads as TGTGCCAGCAGCTTAAGGGACAGGCTACACTCTGGAAACACCATATATTTT. Protein sequence: CASSLRDRLHSGNTIYF.

There are many counts of this clone. The chain employs TRBV7-9 and TRBJ1-5; TRBD1 matches at 9 bases. V trimming: 5 bases; J trimming: 3 bases; junction bases outside the gene matches: 8. From germline, CDR1 is SEHNR and CDR2 FQNEAQ (reference sequence). This CDR3 spans 16 amino acids. In nucleotides, the CDR3 is TGTGCCAGCAGCCGCACCGGGACAGGGAACAATCAGCCCCAGCATTTT. Protein sequence: CASSRTGTGNNQPQHF.

The chain combines TRBV2 with TRBJ2-7, with 10 bases that match TRBD1. The CDR3 is 14 residues long. Germline CDR1 SNHLY, CDR2 FYNNEI. Trimming removed 4 bases from V and 3 bases from J; junction bases left unmatched: 3. CDR3: CASSAGTGDYEQYF. The CDR3 region has the DNA TGTGCCAGCAGTGCCGGGACAGGGGACTACGAGCAGTACTTC.

The count of this clone is one. The rearrangement links TRBV7-2 to TRBJ1-2; D is ambiguous. The CDR3 loop spans 12 amino acids. CDR1 is SGHTA, CDR2 FQGNSA, per germline. Trimming shortened V by 3 bases and J by 5 bases, and 7 bases separated the two germline ends. CDR3 loop: CASSFNSYGYTF. Written as DNA, the CDR3 is TGTGCCAGCAGCTTTAATAGTTATGGCTACACCTTC. Full variable domain (rest looked up from reference TRBV7-2 and TRBJ1-2): GAGVSQSPSNKVTEKGKDVELRCDPISGHTALYWYRQSLGQGLEFLIYFQGNSAPDKSGLPSDRFSAERTGGSVSTLTIQRTQQEDSAVYLCASSFNSYGYTFGSGTRLTVV.

This rearrangement joins TRBV30 to TRBJ2-7, with 8 bases matching TRBD2. The V segment lost 0 bases and the J segment 7 bases; nucleotides outside the gene matches: 5. Germline V gene sequence: CDR1 GTSNPN, CDR2 SVGIG (reference sequence). This CDR3 spans 13 amino acids. The CDR3 loop is CAWSVGGGREQYF. CDR3 DNA sequence: TGTGCCTGGAGTGTAGGCGGGGGGAGGGAGCAGTACTTC. Full variable domain (rest looked up from reference TRBV30 and TRBJ2-7): SQTIHQWPATLVQPVGSPLSLECTVEGTSNPNLYWYRQAAGRGLQLLFYSVGIGQISSEVPQNLSASRPQDRQFILSSKKLLLSDSGFYLCAWSVGGGREQYFGPGTRLTVT.

The chain recombines TRBV7-9 with TRBJ1-1, with 7 bases lining up with TRBD1. This CDR3 is 12 amino acids long. The V and J ends lost 5 bases and 10 bases, in that order; junction bases with no gene match: 7. From germline, CDR1 is SEHNR and CDR2 FQNEAQ (reference sequence). CDR3 loop: CASSLEDRTAFF. The CDR3 DNA is TGTGCCAGCAGCCTAGAGGACAGGACAGCTTTCTTT.